What follows describes a single T cell receptor (beta chain). This specimen comes from a study of blood T cell repertoires in COVID-19. The junction had 9 bases not matched to a gene; V was cut back by 1 base and J by 5 bases. Looked up from germline, CDR1 is SGHAT and CDR2 is FQNNGV. The CDR3 is 17 amino acids. As handled by the study authors: Amplification with reference gene primers provided the estimates of nucleated cell counts. Sequenced by immunoSEQ multiplex PCR; TCRdb stores in-frame clones only, minus some. D and trimming were read from the DNA, whereas the V and J calls and clone size are those reported in that table. The sample lists about 74,000 clones, about 84% seen once, with around 15% in the top ten.

Source material: peripheral blood. The clonotype was recovered from a human donor in a cohort sampled during active COVID-19. V and J are TRBV11-2 and TRBJ2-2, with TRBD1 identical over 8 bases. CDR3 region: CASSLVFGTGDTGELFF. The CDR3 DNA is TGTGCCAGCAGCTTAGTTTTCGGGACAGGTGATACCGGGGAGCTGTTTTTT.